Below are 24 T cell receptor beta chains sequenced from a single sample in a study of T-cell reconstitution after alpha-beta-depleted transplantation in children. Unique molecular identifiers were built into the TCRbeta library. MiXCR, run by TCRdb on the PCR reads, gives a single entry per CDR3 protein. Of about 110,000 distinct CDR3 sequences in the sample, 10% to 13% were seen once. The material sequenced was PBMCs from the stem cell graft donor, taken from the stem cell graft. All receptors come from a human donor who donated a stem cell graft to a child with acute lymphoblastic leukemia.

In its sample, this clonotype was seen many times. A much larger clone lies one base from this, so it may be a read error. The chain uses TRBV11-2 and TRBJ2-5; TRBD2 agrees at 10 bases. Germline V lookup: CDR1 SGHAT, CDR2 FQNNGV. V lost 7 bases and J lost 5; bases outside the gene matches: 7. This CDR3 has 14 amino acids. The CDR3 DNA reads TGTGCCAGCATCAATGGACTAGCGGAGGAGACCCAGTACTTC. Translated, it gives CASINGLAEETQYF.

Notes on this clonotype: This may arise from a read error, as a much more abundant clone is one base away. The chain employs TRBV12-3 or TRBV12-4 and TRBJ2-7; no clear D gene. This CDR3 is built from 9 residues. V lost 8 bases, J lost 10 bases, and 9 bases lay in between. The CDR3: CASPWEQYF. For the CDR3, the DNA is TGTGCCAGCCCTTGGGAACAGTACTTC.

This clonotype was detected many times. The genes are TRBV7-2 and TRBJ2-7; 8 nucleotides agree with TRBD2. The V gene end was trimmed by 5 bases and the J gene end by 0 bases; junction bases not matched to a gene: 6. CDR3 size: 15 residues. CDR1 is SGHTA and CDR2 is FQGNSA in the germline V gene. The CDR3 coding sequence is TGTGCCAGCAGCCCCCGAGCGGGAGTCTCCTACGAGCAGTACTTC. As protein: CASSPRAGVSYEQYF.

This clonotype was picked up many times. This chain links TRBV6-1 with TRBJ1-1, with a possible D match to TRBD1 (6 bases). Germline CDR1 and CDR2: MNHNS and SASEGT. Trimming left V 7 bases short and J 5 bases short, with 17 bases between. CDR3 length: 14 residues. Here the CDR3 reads CASTSQGRGTEAFF. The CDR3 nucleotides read TGTGCCAGCACCTCACAGGGCAGGGGAACTGAAGCTTTCTTT.

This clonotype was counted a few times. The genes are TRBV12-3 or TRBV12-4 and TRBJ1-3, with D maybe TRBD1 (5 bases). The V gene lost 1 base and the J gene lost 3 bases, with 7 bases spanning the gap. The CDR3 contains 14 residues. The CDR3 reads CASSLEGRGNTIYF. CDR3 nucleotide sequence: TGTGCCAGCAGTTTAGAGGGACGTGGAAACACCATATATTTT.

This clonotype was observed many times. CDR3: CASSEPGTYEQYF. CDR3 bases: TGTGCCAGCAGCGAACCCGGGACCTACGAGCAGTACTTC. V is TRBV9 and J is TRBJ2-7; D is possibly TRBD2 (5 bases). Germline V gene data show CDR1 as SGDLS and CDR2 as YYNGEE. Deletions cut 3 bases from V and 2 bases from J, with 9 bases between. The CDR3 is 13 residues long.

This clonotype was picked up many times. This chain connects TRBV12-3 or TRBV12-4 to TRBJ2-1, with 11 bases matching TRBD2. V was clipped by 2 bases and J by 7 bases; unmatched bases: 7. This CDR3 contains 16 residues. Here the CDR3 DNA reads TGTGCCAGCAGTTTACCCACTAGCGGGAGTAGGAATGAGCAGTTCTTC. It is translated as CASSLPTSGSRNEQFF.

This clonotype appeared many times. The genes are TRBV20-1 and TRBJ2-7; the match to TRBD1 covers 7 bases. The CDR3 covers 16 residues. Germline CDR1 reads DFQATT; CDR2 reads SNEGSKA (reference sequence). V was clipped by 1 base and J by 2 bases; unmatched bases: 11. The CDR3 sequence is CSARVVTAGGAYEQYF. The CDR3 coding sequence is TGCAGTGCTAGAGTGGTAACGGCAGGGGGAGCCTACGAGCAGTACTTC.

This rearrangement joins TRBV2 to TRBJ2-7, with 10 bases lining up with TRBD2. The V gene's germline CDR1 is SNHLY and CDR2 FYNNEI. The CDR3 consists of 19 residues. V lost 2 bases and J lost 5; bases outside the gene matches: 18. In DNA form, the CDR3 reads TGTGCCAGCAGTGAACTTTGGGCTAGCGGGAGCAGAGCCGCCCACGAGCAGTACTTC. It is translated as CASSELWASGSRAAHEQYF. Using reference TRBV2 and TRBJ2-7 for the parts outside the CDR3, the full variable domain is EPEVTQTPSHQVTQMGQEVILRCVPISNHLYFYWYRQILGQKVEFLVSFYNNEISEKSEIFDDQFSVERPDGSNFTLKIRSTKLEDSAMYFCASSELWASGSRAAHEQYFGPGTRLTVT.

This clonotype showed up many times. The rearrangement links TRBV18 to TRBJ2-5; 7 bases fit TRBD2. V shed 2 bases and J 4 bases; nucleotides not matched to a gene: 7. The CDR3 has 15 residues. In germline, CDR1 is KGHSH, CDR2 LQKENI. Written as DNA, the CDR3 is TGTGCCAGCTCACCAGGTGGAGGCGGGGGAGAGACCCAGTACTTC. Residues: CASSPGGGGGETQYF.

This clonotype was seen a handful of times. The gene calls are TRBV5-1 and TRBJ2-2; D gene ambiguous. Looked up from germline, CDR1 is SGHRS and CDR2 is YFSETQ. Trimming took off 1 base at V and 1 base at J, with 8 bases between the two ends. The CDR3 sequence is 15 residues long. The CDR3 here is CASSLSSQNTGELFF. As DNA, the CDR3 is TGCGCCAGCAGCTTGAGTAGCCAGAACACCGGGGAGCTGTTTTTT.

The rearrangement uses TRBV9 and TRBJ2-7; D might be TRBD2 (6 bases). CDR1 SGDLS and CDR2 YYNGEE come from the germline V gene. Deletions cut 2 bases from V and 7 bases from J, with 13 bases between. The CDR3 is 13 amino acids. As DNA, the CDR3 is TGTGCCAGCAGCGTTGAAGGAGGGCTTGAGCAGTACTTC. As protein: CASSVEGGLEQYF. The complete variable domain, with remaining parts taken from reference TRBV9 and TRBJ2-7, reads DSGVTQTPKHLITATGQRVTLRCSPRSGDLSVYWYQQSLDQGLQFLIQYYNGEERAKGNILERFSAQQFPDLHSELNLSSLELGDSALYFCASSVEGGLEQYFGPGTRLTVT.

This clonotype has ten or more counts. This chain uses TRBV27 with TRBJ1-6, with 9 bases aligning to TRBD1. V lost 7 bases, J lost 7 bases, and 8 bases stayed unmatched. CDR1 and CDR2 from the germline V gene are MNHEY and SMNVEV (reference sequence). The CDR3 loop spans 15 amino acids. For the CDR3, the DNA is TGTGCCAGCACTCCTAGAGGGACAGGGAATTCACCCCTCCACTTT. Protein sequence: CASTPRGTGNSPLHF.

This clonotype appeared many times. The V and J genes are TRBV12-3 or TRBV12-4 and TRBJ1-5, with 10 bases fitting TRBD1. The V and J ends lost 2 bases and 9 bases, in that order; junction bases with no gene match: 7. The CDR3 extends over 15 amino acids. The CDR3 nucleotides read TGTGCCAGCAGTTTAAGGGACAGGGGTCAAACGCCCCAGCATTTT. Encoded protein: CASSLRDRGQTPQHF.

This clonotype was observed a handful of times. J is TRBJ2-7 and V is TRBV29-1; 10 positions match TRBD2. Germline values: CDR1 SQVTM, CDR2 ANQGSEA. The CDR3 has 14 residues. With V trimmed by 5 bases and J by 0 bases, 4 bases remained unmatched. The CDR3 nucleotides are TGCAGCGTTTCCCGGACTAGCGGCTCCTACGAGCAGTACTTC. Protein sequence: CSVSRTSGSYEQYF.

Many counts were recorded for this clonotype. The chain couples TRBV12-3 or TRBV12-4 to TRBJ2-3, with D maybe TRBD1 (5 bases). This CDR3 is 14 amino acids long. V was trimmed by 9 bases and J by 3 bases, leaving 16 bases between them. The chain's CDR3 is CASMGQGPTDTQYF. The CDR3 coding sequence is TGTGCCAGTATGGGCCAGGGCCCGACAGATACGCAGTATTTT.

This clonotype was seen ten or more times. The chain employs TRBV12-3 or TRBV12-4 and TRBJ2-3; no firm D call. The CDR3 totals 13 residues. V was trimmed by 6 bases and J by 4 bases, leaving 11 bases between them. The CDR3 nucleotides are TGTGCCAGCAGGGGAAGTGAGTCAGATACGCAGTATTTT. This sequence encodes CASRGSESDTQYF.

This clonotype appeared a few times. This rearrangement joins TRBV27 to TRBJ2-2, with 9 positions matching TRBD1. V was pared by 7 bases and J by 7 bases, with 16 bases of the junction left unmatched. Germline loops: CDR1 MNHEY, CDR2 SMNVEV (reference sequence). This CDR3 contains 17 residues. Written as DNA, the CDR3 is TGTGCCAGCACCCTCTGGGGACAGGGAGTATTATACGGGGAGCTGTTTTTT. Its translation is CASTLWGQGVLYGELFF.

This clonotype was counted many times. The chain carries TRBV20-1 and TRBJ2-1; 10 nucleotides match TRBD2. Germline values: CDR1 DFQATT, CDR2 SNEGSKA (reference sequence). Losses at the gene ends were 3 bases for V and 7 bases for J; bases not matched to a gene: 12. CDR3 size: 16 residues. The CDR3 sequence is CSASVLAGAGRNEQFF. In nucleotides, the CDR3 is TGCAGTGCTAGTGTCCTAGCGGGAGCCGGGAGGAATGAGCAGTTCTTC.

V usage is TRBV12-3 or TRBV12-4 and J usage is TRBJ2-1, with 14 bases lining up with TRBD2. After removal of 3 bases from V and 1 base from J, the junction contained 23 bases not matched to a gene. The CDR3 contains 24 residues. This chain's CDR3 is CASSLGRQGAQGLAGALSYNEQFF. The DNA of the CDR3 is TGTGCCAGCAGTTTGGGGAGACAGGGAGCCCAGGGACTAGCGGGAGCACTATCCTACAATGAGCAGTTCTTC.

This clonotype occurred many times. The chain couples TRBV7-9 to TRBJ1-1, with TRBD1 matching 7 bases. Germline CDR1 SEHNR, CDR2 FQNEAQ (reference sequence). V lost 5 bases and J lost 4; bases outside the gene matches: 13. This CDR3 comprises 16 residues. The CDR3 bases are TGTGCCAGCAGCCGCTCAGCTACAGGGGCGGTCACTGAAGCTTTCTTT. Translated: CASSRSATGAVTEAFF.

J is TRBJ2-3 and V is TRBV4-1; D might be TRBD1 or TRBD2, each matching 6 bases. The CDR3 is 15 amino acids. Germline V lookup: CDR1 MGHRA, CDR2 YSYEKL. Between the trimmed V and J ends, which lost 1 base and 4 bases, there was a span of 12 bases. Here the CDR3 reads CASSQAMGGADTQYF. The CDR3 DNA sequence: TGCGCCAGCAGCCAAGCGATGGGGGGCGCAGATACGCAGTATTTT.

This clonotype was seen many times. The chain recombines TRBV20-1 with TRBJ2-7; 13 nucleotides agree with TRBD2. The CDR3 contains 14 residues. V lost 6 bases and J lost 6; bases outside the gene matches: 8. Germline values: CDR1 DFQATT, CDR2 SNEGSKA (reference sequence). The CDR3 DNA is TGCAGTGCCGGAAGACTAGCGGGAGGCGGCGAGCAGTACTTC. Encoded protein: CSAGRLAGGGEQYF.

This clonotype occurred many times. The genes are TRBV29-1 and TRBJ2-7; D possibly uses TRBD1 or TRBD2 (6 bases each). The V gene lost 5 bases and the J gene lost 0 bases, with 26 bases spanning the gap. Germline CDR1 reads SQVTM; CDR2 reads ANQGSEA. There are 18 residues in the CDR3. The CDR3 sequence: CSVLGGLYGSVSSYEQYF. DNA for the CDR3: TGCAGCGTTTTGGGGGGCTTGTACGGGTCGGTTAGCTCCTACGAGCAGTACTTC.